This T cell receptor (beta chain) was identified in a study of circulating CD8 cells and anti-PD-1 response in melanoma. Study-wide context: Every 2 weeks, patients got 3 mg/kg nivolumab intravenously.

Study findings and constraints: Replicates were generally not done for experiments. Diversity ranked highest in DNEG and lowest in TIGIT subsets. Published repertoire comparisons used only baseline and M1 samples.

This clonotype ranks as large. The antigen is undetermined. Germline loops: CDR1 MNHEY, CDR2 SMNVEV (reference sequence). V lost 2 bases and J 6 bases, leaving 10 bases between the germline ends. The CDR3 is 14 amino acids. The QIAseq Immune Repertoire TCR panel built the libraries from roughly 15 ng of total RNA. TCRdb reanalysed the reads using MiXCR and keeps one entry per CDR3 protein. The table lists hundreds of distinct CDR3 sequences, around 7.7% of them singletons. Live CD3+CD8+TCRalphabeta+ cells were sorted into four subsets by PD-1 and/or TIGIT. This chain uses TRBV27 with TRBJ2-2, with D unresolved. The origin of this receptor is a human donor with melanoma. Material: CD8+ T cells from PBMCs, obtained at baseline or after one month of anti-PD-1 therapy (not recorded which). The CDR3 region is CASSLNLGAGELFF. In DNA form, the CDR3 reads TGTGCCAGCAGTTTAAATTTGGGTGCCGGGGAGCTGTTTTTT.